The next 8 T cell receptor beta chains were all read from a single sample in a study of beta chain features in type 1 diabetes. As every portion of the isolated RNA was reverse transcribed, the sequencing read expressed TCRB transcripts. The table came from immunoSEQ multiplex PCR; TCRdb's copy has only in-frame clones and leaves some out. The sample gives around 300,000 clones, approximately 8.1% of which show up once; more than 0.9% is in the top ten. Sequenced input: central memory CD4+ T cells from blood. All receptors come from a woman aged 18-29 years in good health.

As regards this clone: This CDR3 is also generated by other DNA sequences in the sample. The chain recombines TRBV29-1 with TRBJ2-3; possible D gene TRBD1, 6 bases. The length of the CDR3 is 13 residues. Germline V gene lookup returns CDR1 SQVTM and CDR2 ANQGSEA. Trimming pared 4 bases from V and 3 bases from J, leaving 11 bases between. The CDR3: CSVGGGGTDTQYF. In nucleotides, the CDR3 is TGCAGCGTTGGAGGGGGTGGGACAGATACGCAGTATTTT.

This clone has more than one count but fewer than ten. The rearrangement joins TRBV27 to TRBJ1-2, with 8 bases aligning to TRBD1. J gave up 7 bases and V 6 bases, and 10 bases lay outside the gene matches. The CDR3 sequence is 14 residues long. CDR1 and CDR2 (germline): MNHEY, SMNVEV (reference sequence). The CDR3 bases are TGTGCCAGCAGAGCACAGGGGGATGCGGGTGGCTACACCTTC. Encoded protein: CASRAQGDAGGYTF.

This clone was seen a few times. The gene calls are TRBV12-5 and TRBJ1-2; no clear D. Germline CDR1 and CDR2: LGHNT and FRNRAP. V lost 4 bases and J 4 bases, leaving 10 bases between the germline ends. This CDR3 has 13 residues. In DNA, the CDR3 is TGTGCTAGTGGTTCCAACACGATCTATGGCTACACCTTC. It translates to CASGSNTIYGYTF.

This clone was detected a few times. This chain uses TRBV30 with TRBJ2-7; possibly TRBD1 for D (5 bases). CDR1 and CDR2 from the germline V gene are GTSNPN and SVGIG (reference sequence). CDR3 length: 14 amino acids. V shed 0 bases and J shed 0 bases, with 9 bases lying between them. DNA of the CDR3: TGTGCCTGGAGTGTATCCAGGGTCTCCTACGAGCAGTACTTC. Translating it yields CAWSVSRVSYEQYF.

This clone was detected ten times or more. V gene TRBV5-6 combines with J gene TRBJ1-1; D not resolved. CDR3 size: 15 residues. The germline V gene has CDR1 SGHDT and CDR2 YYEEEE. With 4 bases removed from V and 4 bases from J, the gap between germline ends came to 17 bases. CDR3 residues: CASSRWGGPGTEAFF. The CDR3 DNA reads as TGTGCCAGCAGCCGGTGGGGAGGCCCAGGCACTGAAGCTTTCTTT.

The V gene is TRBV7-9, the J gene TRBJ2-1, with TRBD1 matching 7 bases. With 3 bases clipped from V and 7 bases from J, the junction kept 6 bases outside the gene matches. CDR1 SEHNR and CDR2 FQNEAQ come from the germline V gene (reference sequence). The CDR3 consists of 14 residues. CDR3 in DNA: TGTGCCAGCAGCTTCCCGGGACAGTGGAATGAGCAGTTCTTC. It codes for CASSFPGQWNEQFF.

Details on this clone: The identical CDR3 is also encoded by other nucleotide sequences in the sample. V and J are TRBV7-9 and TRBJ1-4, with 10 positions matching TRBD1. CDR1 is SEHNR and CDR2 is FQNEAQ in the germline V gene (reference sequence). The CDR3 is 14 residues long. Trimming at V came to 4 bases and at J to 6 bases, leaving 2 bases not matched to a gene. The DNA for the CDR3 is TGTGCCAGCAGCTGGACAGGGGGGGATGAAAAACTGTTTTTT. It translates to CASSWTGGDEKLFF.

V gene TRBV4-1 combines with J gene TRBJ2-3, with 7 positions matching TRBD2. The CDR3 runs 18 residues. Germline V CDR1 and CDR2: MGHRA, YSYEKL. Trimming removed 1 base from V and 2 bases from J; junction bases left unmatched: 12. CDR3 DNA: TGCGCCAGCAGCCAAGGGGCTGGGGCTAGCGGATACACAGATACGCAGTATTTT. Amino acid sequence: CASSQGAGASGYTDTQYF.